What follows are 24 T cell receptor beta chains derived from one specimen sequenced in a study of tumor T cells in aggressive B-cell lymphoma. The protocol was immunoSEQ multiplex PCR, while the TCRdb copy is restricted to in-frame clones and leaves out a portion. The table lists about 1,900 clones, about four fifths of them singletons. The source material was tumor tissue. The receptors originated from an adult with diffuse large B cell lymphoma.

This clone has just a few counts. The genes are TRBV7-9 and TRBJ1-2; TRBD1 matches at 10 bases. This CDR3 comprises 16 residues. The V and J ends lost 2 bases and 4 bases, in that order; junction bases with no gene match: 7. Germline V gene sequence: CDR1 SEHNR, CDR2 FQNEAQ (reference sequence). The CDR3 DNA reads TGTGCCAGCAGCTTACCCTGGACAGGGGGGAGCTATGGCTACACCTTC. Translating gives CASSLPWTGGSYGYTF.

The chain is built from TRBV29-1 and TRBJ1-1, with 11 bases that match TRBD1. The CDR3 consists of 13 residues. V lost 7 bases to trimming and J lost 5 bases; unmatched junction nucleotides: 6. Germline values: CDR1 SQVTM, CDR2 ANQGSEA. The CDR3 DNA reads TGCAGCGGGGACAGGGGGGTTGGGACTGAAGCTTTCTTT. Protein sequence: CSGDRGVGTEAFF.

The V gene is TRBV22-1, the J gene TRBJ2-6; the table's D gene call, TRBD2, was not cross checked with the DNA. TRBV22-1 is a known pseudogene. This CDR3 comprises 18 residues. CDR3 nucleotide sequence: TGTCCTGGGAGGGTGTTGAGAAGCGAACAAAGTCGGGCCAACGTCCTGACTTTC. Translating it yields CPGRVLRSEQSRANVLTF.

DNA for the CDR3: TGTGCCAGCAGCCCTACAGATACGCAGTATTTT. The encoded protein is CASSPTDTQYF. V and J are TRBV7-9 and TRBJ2-3; unclear D gene. The length of the CDR3 is 11 residues. Germline CDR1 and CDR2: SEHNR and FQNEAQ (reference sequence). V was clipped by 5 bases and J by 3 bases, with 3 bases between them.

CDR3 residues: CASSIAHWEVGTGELFF. As DNA, the CDR3 is TGTGCCAGTAGTATAGCTCACTGGGAGGTTGGCACCGGGGAGCTGTTTTTT. The gene calls are TRBV19 and TRBJ2-2; tentative D call: TRBD2 (6 bases). Germline CDR1 reads LNHDA; CDR2 reads SQIVND (reference sequence). V lost 1 base, J lost 4 bases, and 16 bases lay in between. The CDR3 length is 17 residues.

V gene TRBV5-1 combines with J gene TRBJ2-6, with 7 bases matching TRBD2. From germline, CDR1 is SGHRS and CDR2 YFSETQ. Trimming cost V 0 bases and J 3 bases; bases outside gene matches: 3. This CDR3 contains 16 residues. This chain's CDR3 is CASSLVGRVGANVLTF. The CDR3, as DNA: TGCGCCAGCAGCTTGGTTGGGAGGGTTGGGGCCAACGTCCTGACTTTC.

The rearrangement joins TRBV21-1 to TRBJ1-5. TRBV21-1 is a pseudogene segment. The CDR3 runs 17 residues. CDR3 sequence (DNA): TGTGCCAGCAGGCTTCCAATAGCTACATGGCATCATCAGCCCCAGCATTTT. It codes for CASRLPIATWHHQPQHF.

The table lists this clone with a few counts. The V call is TRBV5-6, the J call TRBJ1-2; TRBD1 is a possible D gene (6 bases). Germline V gene sequence: CDR1 SGHDT, CDR2 YYEEEE. Trimming removed 0 bases at V and 4 bases at J, with 10 bases between. CDR3 length: 14 residues. The CDR3 here is CASSLDRVVYGYTF. In DNA, the CDR3 is TGTGCCAGCAGCTTGGACAGGGTGGTCTATGGCTACACCTTC.

CDR3 amino acids: CASSPRPGTSGYHEQFF. CDR3 nucleotides: TGTGCCAGCAGCCCAAGACCCGGGACTAGCGGTTACCATGAGCAGTTCTTC. V is TRBV7-2 and J is TRBJ2-1; the match to TRBD2 covers 11 bases. Germline values: CDR1 SGHTA, CDR2 FQGNSA. CDR3 length equals 17 residues. The junction had 14 bases not matched to a gene; V was cut back by 5 bases and J by 8 bases.

This clone has more than one count but fewer than ten. This chain uses TRBV25-1 with TRBJ1-2; 12 bases are shared with TRBD1. The CDR3 is 15 residues long. The V gene end was trimmed by 5 bases and the J gene end by 6 bases; junction bases not matched to a gene: 7. Germline loops: CDR1 MGHDK, CDR2 SYGVNS. CDR3 nucleotide sequence: TGTGCCAGCAGTTATACCGGGACAGGGGGCGATGGCTACACCTTC. Amino acids: CASSYTGTGGDGYTF.

The V gene is TRBV7-9, the J gene TRBJ2-7, with TRBD1 matching 8 bases. CDR3 length equals 16 residues. V lost 1 base, J lost 2 bases, and 7 bases stayed unmatched. Germline CDR1 is SEHNR and CDR2 is FQNEAQ (reference sequence). The CDR3 DNA is TGTGCCAGCAGCTTAGGGCCCGGGACAGGTACCTACGAGCAGTACTTC. Its protein product is CASSLGPGTGTYEQYF.

The chain employs TRBV29-1 and TRBJ2-7, with 16 bases fitting TRBD2. The V gene's germline CDR1 is SQVTM and CDR2 ANQGSEA. V lost 6 bases and J lost 7; bases outside the gene matches: 6. The CDR3 is made up of 14 amino acids. CDR3 nucleotide sequence: TGCAGCGTCGCCGGGACTAGCGGGAGGGTTGAGCAGTACTTC. Amino acid sequence: CSVAGTSGRVEQYF.

V is TRBV15 and J is TRBJ2-3; 11 bases match TRBD2. Germline loops: CDR1 LNHNV, CDR2 YYDKDF (reference sequence). The junction had 6 bases not matched to a gene; V was cut back by 1 base and J by 3 bases. This CDR3 has 17 amino acids. CDR3 bases: TGTGCCACCAGCAGAGCCCTACTAGCGGGAGAGACAGATACGCAGTATTTT. Translated: CATSRALLAGETDTQYF. Filled out from reference TRBV15 and TRBJ2-3, the complete variable domain reads DAMVIQNPRYQVTQFGKPVTLSCSQTLNHNVMYWYQQKSSQAPKLLFHYYDKDFNNEADTPDNFQSRRPNTSFCFLDIRSPGLGDTAMYLCATSRALLAGETDTQYFGPGTRLTVL.

The chain links TRBV4-3 to TRBJ1-5; D is undetermined. V gave up 0 bases and J gave up 1 base, with 16 bases separating them. This CDR3 has 18 amino acids. Germline CDR1 is LGHNA and CDR2 is YSLEER. The CDR3 sequence: CASSQDTEWRVSNQPQHF. CDR3 DNA sequence: TGCGCCAGCAGCCAAGATACGGAGTGGAGGGTCAGCAATCAGCCCCAGCATTTT.

This rearrangement joins TRBV5-4 to TRBJ1-2; D not certain. CDR3 size: 14 residues. CDR1 is SGHNT and CDR2 is YYREEE in the germline V gene (reference sequence). Trimming took 0 bases from V and 9 from J, leaving 15 bases between them. The CDR3 nucleotides read TGTGCCAGCAGCTTGGCCCCCCCGGTTCTCCGCTACACCTTC. This sequence encodes CASSLAPPVLRYTF.

This chain connects TRBV7-2 to TRBJ2-3, with a possible D match to TRBD2 (5 bases). The length of the CDR3 is 17 residues. From germline, CDR1 is SGHTA and CDR2 FQGNSA. Between the trimmed V and J ends, which lost 4 bases and 0 bases, there was a span of 17 bases. The CDR3 DNA follows: TGTGCCAGCAGCTCAGACCTACTAGTTGGGAGCACAGATACGCAGTATTTT. Translation gives CASSSDLLVGSTDTQYF. Filled out from reference TRBV7-2 and TRBJ2-3, the complete variable domain reads GAGVSQSPSNKVTEKGKDVELRCDPISGHTALYWYRQSLGQGLEFLIYFQGNSAPDKSGLPSDRFSAERTGGSVSTLTIQRTQQEDSAVYLCASSSDLLVGSTDTQYFGPGTRLTVL.

The rearrangement uses TRBV11-2 and TRBJ2-3; weak D call: TRBD1 (5 bases). The CDR3 has 15 amino acids. Trimming took off 1 base at V and 2 bases at J, with 10 bases between the two ends. CDR1 and CDR2 from the germline V gene are SGHAT and FQNNGV. CDR3 DNA sequence: TGTGCCAGCAGCTTAGTTGGGGCCACCACAGATACGCAGTATTTT. It codes for CASSLVGATTDTQYF.

The V call is TRBV4-3, the J call TRBJ2-5; D possibly corresponds to TRBD1 (6 bases). The CDR3 is 14 residues long. Trimming cost V 2 bases and J 2 bases, with 9 bases left between them. The germline CDR1 and CDR2 sequences are LGHNA and YSLEER. CDR3 loop: CASSQFQGQETQYF. The CDR3 bases are TGCGCCAGCAGCCAATTCCAGGGGCAAGAGACCCAGTACTTC.

This clone was counted once. The V and J genes are TRBV7-8 and TRBJ1-2, with 8 bases fitting TRBD1. Germline V lookup: CDR1 SGHVS, CDR2 FQNEAQ. The length of the CDR3 is 16 residues. The V and J ends lost 1 base and 6 bases, in that order; junction bases with no gene match: 10. CDR3 bases: TGTGCCAGCAGCTTAGGAGTGACAGGGGCTGCGGATGGCTACACCTTC. Amino acid sequence: CASSLGVTGAADGYTF.

V usage is TRBV9 and J usage is TRBJ2-1; tentatively, D is TRBD1 (6 bases). This CDR3 comprises 15 residues. Trimming removed 2 bases at V and 0 bases at J, with 9 bases between. Germline CDR1 is SGDLS and CDR2 is YYNGEE. The CDR3 nucleotides are TGTGCCAGCAGCGTCTCAGGGGACTCCTACAATGAGCAGTTCTTC. As protein: CASSVSGDSYNEQFF. The full variable domain, with the rest looked up from reference TRBV9 and TRBJ2-1, is DSGVTQTPKHLITATGQRVTLRCSPRSGDLSVYWYQQSLDQGLQFLIQYYNGEERAKGNILERFSAQQFPDLHSELNLSSLELGDSALYFCASSVSGDSYNEQFFGPGTRLTVL.

V is TRBV2 and J is TRBJ2-3, with 9 bases that match TRBD2. The germline gives CDR1 SNHLY, CDR2 FYNNEI. The junction had 7 bases not matched to a gene; V was cut back by 7 bases and J by 2 bases. The length of the CDR3 is 15 residues. This CDR3 reads CASTGLASDTDTQYF. The CDR3 DNA follows: TGTGCCAGCACGGGACTAGCCTCTGACACAGATACGCAGTATTTT.

This rearrangement joins TRBV29-1 to TRBJ1-2, with D unresolved. Trimming took off 3 bases at V and 0 bases at J, with 17 bases between the two ends. Germline assignment: CDR1 SQVTM and CDR2 ANQGSEA. This CDR3 spans 16 amino acids. In DNA form, the CDR3 reads TGCAGCGTTGATGTCGTAACAGACCTTACTAACTATGGCTACACCTTC. This translates into CSVDVVTDLTNYGYTF.

The rearrangement links TRBV2 to TRBJ2-3, with 7 bases matching TRBD2. This CDR3 has 15 residues. Trimming cost V 3 bases and J 2 bases; bases outside gene matches: 5. Germline CDR1 and CDR2: SNHLY and FYNNEI. This CDR3 reads CASSDLAVLTDTQYF. CDR3 nucleotide sequence: TGTGCCAGCAGTGATCTAGCGGTACTCACAGATACGCAGTATTTT.

This chain uses TRBV6-5 with TRBJ1-1; D gene uncertain. V was cut by 5 bases and J by 2 bases, with 9 bases left in between. This CDR3 contains 13 residues. The V gene's germline CDR1 is MNHEY and CDR2 SVGAGI. The CDR3 coding sequence is TGTGCCAGCAGTCCGACACGCAACACTGAAGCTTTCTTT. This encodes CASSPTRNTEAFF.